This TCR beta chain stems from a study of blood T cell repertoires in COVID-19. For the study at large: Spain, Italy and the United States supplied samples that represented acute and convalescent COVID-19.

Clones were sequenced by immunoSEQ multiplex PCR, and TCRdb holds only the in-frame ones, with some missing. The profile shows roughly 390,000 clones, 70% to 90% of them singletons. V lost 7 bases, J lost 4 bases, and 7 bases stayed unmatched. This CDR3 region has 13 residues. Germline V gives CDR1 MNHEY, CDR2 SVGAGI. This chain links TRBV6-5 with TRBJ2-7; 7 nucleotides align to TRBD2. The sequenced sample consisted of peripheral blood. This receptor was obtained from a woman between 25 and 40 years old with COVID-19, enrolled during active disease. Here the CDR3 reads CASTAGSNYEQYF. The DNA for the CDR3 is TGTGCCAGCACAGCGGGAAGCAATTACGAGCAGTACTTC.